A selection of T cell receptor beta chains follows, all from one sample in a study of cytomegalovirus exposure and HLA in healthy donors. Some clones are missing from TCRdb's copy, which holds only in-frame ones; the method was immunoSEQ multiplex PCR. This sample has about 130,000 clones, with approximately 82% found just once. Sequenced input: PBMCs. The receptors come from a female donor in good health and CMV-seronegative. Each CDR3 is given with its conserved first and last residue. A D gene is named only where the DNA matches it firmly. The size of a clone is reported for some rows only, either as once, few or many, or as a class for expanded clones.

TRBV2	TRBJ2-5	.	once	CASTRTPGGETQYF	TGTGCCAGCACCAGGACACCCGGGGGAGAGACCCAGTACTTC
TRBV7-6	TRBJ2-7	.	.	CASSPDPIRSYEQYF	TGTGCCAGCAGCCCCGACCCCATAAGGAGTTACGAGCAGTACTTC
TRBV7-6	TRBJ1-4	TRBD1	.	CASGQGIGANEKLFF	TGTGCCAGCGGACAGGGGATCGGAGCTAATGAAAAACTGTTTTTT
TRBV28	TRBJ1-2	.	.	CASTRNRFENYGYTF	TGTGCCAGCACCCGAAACAGATTCGAGAACTATGGCTACACCTTC
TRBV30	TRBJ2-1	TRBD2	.	CAWSLTSGDNEQFF	TGTGCCTGGTCGTTGACTAGCGGGGACAATGAGCAGTTCTTC
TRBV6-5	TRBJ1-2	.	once	CASSQRSGGYTF	TGTGCCAGCAGTCAAAGATCAGGAGGCTACACCTTC
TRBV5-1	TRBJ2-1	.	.	CASSRGQLNEQFF	TGCGCCAGCAGCCGGGGACAACTCAATGAGCAGTTCTTC
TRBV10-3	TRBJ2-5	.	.	CAISVSRETQYF	TGTGCCATCAGTGTTTCCCGAGAGACCCAGTACTTC
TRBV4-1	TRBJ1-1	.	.	CASSQDPRQTNTEAFF	TGCGCCAGCAGCCAAGATCCCCGACAGACGAACACTGAAGCTTTCTTT
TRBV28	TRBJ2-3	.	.	CASIPRRVDTQYF	TGTGCCAGCATCCCTCGCCGGGTTGATACGCAGTATTTT
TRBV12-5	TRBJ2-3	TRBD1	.	CASGQTGRTQYF	TGTGCTAGTGGACAGACAGGGCGTACGCAGTATTTT
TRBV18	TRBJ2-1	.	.	CASSPQGRFNNEQFF	TGTGCCAGCTCACCTCAGGGCAGGTTTAACAATGAGCAGTTCTTC
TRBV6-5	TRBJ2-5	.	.	CASSPEGVETQYF	TGTGCCAGCAGCCCCGAGGGGGTAGAGACCCAGTACTTC
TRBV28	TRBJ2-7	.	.	CASRYRQKSYYEQYF	TGTGCCAGCAGGTACAGACAGAAGAGCTACTACGAGCAGTACTTC
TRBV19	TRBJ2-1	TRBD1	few	CASSTTGWGTNEQFF	TGTGCCAGTTCGACGACAGGGTGGGGGACCAATGAGCAGTTCTTC
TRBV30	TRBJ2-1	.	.	CAWKDRLLNEQFF	TGTGCCTGGAAGGACAGACTCCTCAATGAGCAGTTCTTC
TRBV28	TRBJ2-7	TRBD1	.	CANRQGYEQYF	TGTGCCAACAGACAGGGCTACGAGCAGTACTTC
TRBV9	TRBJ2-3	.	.	CASSVGFAGTDTQYF	TGTGCCAGCAGCGTAGGGTTCGCGGGCACAGATACGCAGTATTTT
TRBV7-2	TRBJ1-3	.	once	CASSLVQGSGNTIYF	TGTGCCAGCAGCTTAGTACAGGGATCTGGAAACACCATATATTTT
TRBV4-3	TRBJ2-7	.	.	CASSQDRTTITF	TGCGCCAGCAGCCAAGATCGGACAACCATAACCTTC
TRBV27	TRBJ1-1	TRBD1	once	CASKSTGGNTEAFF	TGTGCCAGCAAGTCCACAGGGGGAAACACTGAAGCTTTCTTT
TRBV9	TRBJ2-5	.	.	CASSVGTRQETQYF	TGTGCCAGCAGCGTAGGGACTCGCCAAGAGACCCAGTACTTC
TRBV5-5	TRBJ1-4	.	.	CASSLASAEKLFF	TGTGCCAGCAGCTTGGCCAGCGCTGAAAAACTGTTTTTT
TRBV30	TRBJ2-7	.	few	CAWSGVLQSLYEQYF	TGTGCCTGGAGTGGTGTTCTCCAGTCCCTCTACGAGCAGTACTTC
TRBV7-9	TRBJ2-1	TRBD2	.	CASSNAGLSFNEQFF	TGTGCCAGCAGCAATGCGGGACTAAGTTTCAATGAGCAGTTCTTC